This TCR beta chain originates from a study of Tregs in tolerant kidney transplant recipients. V lost 11 bases and J lost 7; bases outside the gene matches: 8. The V gene's germline CDR1 is SNHLY and CDR2 FYNNEI. This CDR3 has 13 residues. Study conclusions and caveats: The small number of patients limits these findings pending further validation. Biological reproducibility was not directly addressed in this study. The most relevant donor-specific Treg TCRbeta repertoire apparently came from expansion with activated donor B cells.

This clone was seen only once. Its antigen is not identified. Unstimulated regulatory T cells (CD4+CD25+CD127-), CD4+CD25- non-regulatory cells, CD4 and CD8 cells were FACS-sorted from thawed PBMCs. Sequencing was performed with immunoSEQ multiplex PCR; in TCRdb, only in-frame clones are kept and a portion is missing. In the table there are about 240,000 clones, roughly four fifths of which are singletons. Sequenced: CD4+ T cells from blood. The chain has TRBV2 and TRBJ2-1; 10 bases fit TRBD1. This TCR was sampled from a human donor in good health. CDR3 in amino acids: CAGGQGIRNEQFF. The CDR3 nucleotides are TGTGCCGGGGGACAGGGGATCAGGAATGAGCAGTTCTTC.